This T cell receptor (beta chain) was captured by sequencing in a study of long-term antiretroviral therapy in people with HIV. Study in general: The earliest samples came about a decade before the 2015 immediate-ART recommendation. Findings of the study overall: HIV repertoires spanned narrower CDR3 length ranges than controls. Information pertaining to ART adherence, viral resistance or therapeutic modifications was not obtained. Post-treatment diversity went higher with ART but stayed below transplant donor controls.

This CDR3 contains 14 residues. The junction had 3 bases not matched to a gene; V was cut back by 5 bases and J by 2 bases. The germline V gene encodes CDR1 SGHTA and CDR2 FQGTGA. With survey level as its setting, the immunoSEQ assay was v3.0. Produced via immunoSEQ multiplex PCR; TCRdb's table is partial and in-frame only. The table has about 20,000 clones, 65% to 85% seen once. As for this clone: Antigen specificity is unknown.

The receptor comes from a woman aged 45-59 years with HIV. The source material was unsorted PBMCs, sampled just under 2.6 years before starting antiretroviral therapy. The J gene is TRBJ2-1, the V gene TRBV7-3, with 7 bases that match TRBD1. CDR3: CASSPTGAYNEQFF. CDR3 DNA sequence: TGTGCCAGCAGCCCCACAGGGGCCTACAATGAGCAGTTCTTC.